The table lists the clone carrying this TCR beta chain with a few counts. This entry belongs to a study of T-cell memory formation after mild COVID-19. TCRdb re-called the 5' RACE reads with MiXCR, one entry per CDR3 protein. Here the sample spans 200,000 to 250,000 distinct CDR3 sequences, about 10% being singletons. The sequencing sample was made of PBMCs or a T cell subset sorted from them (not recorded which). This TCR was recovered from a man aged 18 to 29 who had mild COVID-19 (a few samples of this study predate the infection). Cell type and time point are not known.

CDR3 in DNA: TGTGCCAGCAGCCAATGGCCCCCAGCGGGGTTTGAGCAGTTCTTC. Its translation: CASSQWPPAGFEQFF. The rearrangement links TRBV3-1 to TRBJ2-1; 7 bases match TRBD2. After removal of 2 bases from V and 9 bases from J, the junction contained 10 bases not matched to a gene. The CDR3 extends over 15 amino acids. Germline V gene data show CDR1 as LGHDT and CDR2 as YNNKEL (reference sequence).